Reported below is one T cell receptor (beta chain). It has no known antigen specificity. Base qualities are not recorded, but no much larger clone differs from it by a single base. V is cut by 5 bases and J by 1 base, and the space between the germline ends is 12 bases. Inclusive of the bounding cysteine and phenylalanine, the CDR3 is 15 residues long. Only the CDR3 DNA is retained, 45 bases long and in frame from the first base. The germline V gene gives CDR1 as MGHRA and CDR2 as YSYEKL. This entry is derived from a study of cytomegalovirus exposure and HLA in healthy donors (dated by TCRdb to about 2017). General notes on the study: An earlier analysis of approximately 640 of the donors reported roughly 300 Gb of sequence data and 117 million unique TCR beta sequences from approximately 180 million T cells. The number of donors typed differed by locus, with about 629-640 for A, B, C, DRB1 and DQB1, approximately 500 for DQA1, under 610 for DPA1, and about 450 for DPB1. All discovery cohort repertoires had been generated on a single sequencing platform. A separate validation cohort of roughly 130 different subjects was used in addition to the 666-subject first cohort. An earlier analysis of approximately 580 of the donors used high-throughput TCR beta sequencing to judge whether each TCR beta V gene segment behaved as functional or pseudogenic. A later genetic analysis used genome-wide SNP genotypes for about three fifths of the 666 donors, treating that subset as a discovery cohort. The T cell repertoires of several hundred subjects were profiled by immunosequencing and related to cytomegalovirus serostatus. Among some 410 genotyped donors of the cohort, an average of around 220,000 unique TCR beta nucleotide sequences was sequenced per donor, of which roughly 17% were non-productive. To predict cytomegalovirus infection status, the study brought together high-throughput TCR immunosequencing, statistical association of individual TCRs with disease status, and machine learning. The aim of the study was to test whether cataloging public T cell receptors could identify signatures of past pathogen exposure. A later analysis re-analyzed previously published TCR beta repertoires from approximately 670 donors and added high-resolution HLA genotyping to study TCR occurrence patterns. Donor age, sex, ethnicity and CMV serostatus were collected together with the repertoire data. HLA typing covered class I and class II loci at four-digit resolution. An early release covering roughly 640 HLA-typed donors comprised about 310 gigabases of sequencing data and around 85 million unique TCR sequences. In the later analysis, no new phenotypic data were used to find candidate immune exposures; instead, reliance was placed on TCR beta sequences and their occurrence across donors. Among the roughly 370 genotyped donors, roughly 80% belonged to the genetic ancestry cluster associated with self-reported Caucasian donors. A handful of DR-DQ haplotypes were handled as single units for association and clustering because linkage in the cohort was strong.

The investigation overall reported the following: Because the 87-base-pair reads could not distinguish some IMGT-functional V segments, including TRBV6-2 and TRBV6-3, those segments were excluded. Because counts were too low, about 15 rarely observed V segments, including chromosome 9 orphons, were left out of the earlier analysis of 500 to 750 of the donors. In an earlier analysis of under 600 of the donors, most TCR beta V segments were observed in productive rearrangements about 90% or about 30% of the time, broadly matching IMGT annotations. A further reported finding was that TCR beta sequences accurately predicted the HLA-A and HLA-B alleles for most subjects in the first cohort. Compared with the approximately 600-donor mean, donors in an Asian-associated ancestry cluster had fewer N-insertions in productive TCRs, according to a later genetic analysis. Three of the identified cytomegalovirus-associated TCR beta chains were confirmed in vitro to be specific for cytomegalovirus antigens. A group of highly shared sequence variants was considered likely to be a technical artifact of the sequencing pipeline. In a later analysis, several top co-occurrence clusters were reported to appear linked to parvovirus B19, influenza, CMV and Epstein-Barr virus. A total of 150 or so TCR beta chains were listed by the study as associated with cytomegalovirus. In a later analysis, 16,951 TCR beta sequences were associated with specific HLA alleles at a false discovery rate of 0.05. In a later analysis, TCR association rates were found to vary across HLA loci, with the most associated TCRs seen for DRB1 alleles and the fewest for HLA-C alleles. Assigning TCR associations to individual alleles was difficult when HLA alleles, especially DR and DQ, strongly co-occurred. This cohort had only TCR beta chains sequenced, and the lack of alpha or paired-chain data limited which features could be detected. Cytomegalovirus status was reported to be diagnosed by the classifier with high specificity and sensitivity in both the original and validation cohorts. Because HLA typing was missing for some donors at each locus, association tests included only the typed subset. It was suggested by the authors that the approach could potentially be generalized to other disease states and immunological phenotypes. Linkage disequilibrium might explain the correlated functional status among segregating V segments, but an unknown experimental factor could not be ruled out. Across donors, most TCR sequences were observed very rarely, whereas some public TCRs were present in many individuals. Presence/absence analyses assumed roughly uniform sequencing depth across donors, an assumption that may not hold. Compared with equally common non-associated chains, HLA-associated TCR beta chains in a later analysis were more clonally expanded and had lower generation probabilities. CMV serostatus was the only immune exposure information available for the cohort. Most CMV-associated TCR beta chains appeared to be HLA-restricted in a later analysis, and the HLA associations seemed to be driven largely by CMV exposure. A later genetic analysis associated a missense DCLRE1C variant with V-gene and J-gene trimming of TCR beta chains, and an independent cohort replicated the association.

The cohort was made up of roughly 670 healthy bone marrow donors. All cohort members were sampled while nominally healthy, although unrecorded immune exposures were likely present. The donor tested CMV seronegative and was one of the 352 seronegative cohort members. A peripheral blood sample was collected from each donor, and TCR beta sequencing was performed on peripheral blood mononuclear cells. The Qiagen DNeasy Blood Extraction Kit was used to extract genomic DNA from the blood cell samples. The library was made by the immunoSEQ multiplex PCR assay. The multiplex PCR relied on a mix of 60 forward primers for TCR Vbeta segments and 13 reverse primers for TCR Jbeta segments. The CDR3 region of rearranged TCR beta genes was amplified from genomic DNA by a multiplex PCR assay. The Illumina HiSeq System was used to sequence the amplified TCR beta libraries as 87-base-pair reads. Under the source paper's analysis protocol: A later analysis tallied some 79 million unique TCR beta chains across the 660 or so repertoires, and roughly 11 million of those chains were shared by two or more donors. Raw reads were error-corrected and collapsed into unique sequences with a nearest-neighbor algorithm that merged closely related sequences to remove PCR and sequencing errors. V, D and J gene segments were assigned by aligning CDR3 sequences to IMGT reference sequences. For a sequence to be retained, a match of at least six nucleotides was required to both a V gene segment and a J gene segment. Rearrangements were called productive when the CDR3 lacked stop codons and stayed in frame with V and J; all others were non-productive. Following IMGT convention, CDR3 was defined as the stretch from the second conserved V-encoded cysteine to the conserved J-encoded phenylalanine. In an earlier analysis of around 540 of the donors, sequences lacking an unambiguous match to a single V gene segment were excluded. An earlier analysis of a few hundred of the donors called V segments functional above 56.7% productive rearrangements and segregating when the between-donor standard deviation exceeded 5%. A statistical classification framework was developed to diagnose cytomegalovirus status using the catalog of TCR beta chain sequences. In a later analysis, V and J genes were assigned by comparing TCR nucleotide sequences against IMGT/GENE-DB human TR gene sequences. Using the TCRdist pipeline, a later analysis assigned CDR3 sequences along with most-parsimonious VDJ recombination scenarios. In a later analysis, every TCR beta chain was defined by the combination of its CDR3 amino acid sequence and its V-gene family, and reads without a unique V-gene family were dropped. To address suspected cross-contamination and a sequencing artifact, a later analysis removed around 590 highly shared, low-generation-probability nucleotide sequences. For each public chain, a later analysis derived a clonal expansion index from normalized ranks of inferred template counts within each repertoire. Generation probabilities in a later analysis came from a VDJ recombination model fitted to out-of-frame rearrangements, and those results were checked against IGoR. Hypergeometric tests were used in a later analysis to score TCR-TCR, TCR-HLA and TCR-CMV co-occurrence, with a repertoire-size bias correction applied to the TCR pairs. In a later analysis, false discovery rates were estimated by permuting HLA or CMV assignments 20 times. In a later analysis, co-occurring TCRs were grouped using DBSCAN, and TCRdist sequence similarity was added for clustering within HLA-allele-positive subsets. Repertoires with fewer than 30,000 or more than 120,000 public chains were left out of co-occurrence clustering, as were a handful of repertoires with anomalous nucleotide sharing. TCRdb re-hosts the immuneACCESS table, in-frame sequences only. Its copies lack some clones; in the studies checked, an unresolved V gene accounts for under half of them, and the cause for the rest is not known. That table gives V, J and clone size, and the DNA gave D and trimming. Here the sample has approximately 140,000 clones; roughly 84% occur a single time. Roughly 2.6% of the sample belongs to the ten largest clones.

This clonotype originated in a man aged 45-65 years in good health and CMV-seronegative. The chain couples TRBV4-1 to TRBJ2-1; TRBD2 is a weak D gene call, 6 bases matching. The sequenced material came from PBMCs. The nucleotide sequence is TGCGCCAGCAGCACAGCCGGGACTTCCTACAATGAGCAGTTCTTC. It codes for CASSTAGTSYNEQFF.